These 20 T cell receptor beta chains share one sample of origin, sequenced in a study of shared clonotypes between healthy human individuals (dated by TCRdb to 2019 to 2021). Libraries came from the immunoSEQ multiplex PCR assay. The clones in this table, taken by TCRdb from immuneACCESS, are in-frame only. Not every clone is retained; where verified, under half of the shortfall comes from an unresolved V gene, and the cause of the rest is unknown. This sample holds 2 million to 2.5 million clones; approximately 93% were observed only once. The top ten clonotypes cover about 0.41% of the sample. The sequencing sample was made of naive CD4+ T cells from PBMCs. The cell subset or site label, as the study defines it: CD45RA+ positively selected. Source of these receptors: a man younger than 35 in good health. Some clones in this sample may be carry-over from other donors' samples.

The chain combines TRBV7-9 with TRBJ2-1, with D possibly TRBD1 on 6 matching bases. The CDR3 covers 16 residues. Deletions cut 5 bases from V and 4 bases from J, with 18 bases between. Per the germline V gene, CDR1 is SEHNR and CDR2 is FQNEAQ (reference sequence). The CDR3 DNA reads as TGTGCCAGCAGCCGAAGAGGACAGTCAGAGTACAATGAGCAGTTCTTC. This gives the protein CASSRRGQSEYNEQFF. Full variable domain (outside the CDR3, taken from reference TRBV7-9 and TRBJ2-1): DTGVSQNPRHKITKRGQNVTFRCDPISEHNRLYWYRQTLGQGPEFLTYFQNEAQLEKSRLLSDRFSAERPKGSFSTLEIQRTEQGDSAMYLCASSRRGQSEYNEQFFGPGTRLTVL.

CDR3 sequence reads: CAWSRKEVAKNIQYF. For the CDR3, the DNA is TGTGCCTGGAGTAGAAAGGAGGTAGCCAAAAACATTCAGTACTTC. V gene TRBV30 combines with J gene TRBJ2-4; possible D gene TRBD2, 5 bases. Germline V gene sequence: CDR1 GTSNPN, CDR2 SVGIG (reference sequence). Trimming stripped 2 bases from V and 0 bases from J, with 11 bases between. The CDR3 is made up of 15 amino acids.

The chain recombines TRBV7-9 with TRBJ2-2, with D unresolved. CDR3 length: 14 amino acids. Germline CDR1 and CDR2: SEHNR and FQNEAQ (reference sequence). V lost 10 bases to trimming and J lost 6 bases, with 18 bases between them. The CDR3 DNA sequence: TGTGCCATACCAAGGACCCCGTCACCCGGGGAGCTGTTTTTT. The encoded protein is CAIPRTPSPGELFF. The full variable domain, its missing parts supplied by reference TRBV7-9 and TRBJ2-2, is DTGVSQNPRHKITKRGQNVTFRCDPISEHNRLYWYRQTLGQGPEFLTYFQNEAQLEKSRLLSDRFSAERPKGSFSTLEIQRTEQGDSAMYLCAIPRTPSPGELFFGEGSRLTVL.

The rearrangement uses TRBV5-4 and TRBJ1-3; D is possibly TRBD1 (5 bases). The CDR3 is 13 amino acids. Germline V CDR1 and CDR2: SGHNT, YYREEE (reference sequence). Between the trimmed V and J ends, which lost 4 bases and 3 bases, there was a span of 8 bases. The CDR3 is CASSRDLGNTIYF. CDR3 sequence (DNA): TGTGCCAGCAGCCGGGACCTTGGAAACACCATATATTTT.

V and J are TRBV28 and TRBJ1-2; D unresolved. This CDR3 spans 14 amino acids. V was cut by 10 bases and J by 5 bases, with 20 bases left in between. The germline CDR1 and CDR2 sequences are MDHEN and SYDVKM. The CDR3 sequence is CATGLVQPVYGYTF. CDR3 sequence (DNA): TGTGCCACCGGTTTAGTACAGCCGGTATATGGCTACACCTTC.

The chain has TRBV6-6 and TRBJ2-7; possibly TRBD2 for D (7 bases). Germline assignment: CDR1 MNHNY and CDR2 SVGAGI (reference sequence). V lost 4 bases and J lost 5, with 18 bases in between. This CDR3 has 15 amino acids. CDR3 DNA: TGTGCCAGCAGTTTTAGGGGGAGGGCCCGTGACGAGCAGTACTTC. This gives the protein CASSFRGRARDEQYF.

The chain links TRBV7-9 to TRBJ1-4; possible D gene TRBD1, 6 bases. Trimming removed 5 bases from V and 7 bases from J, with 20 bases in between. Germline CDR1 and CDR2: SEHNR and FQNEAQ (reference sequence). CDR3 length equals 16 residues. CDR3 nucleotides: TGTGCCAGCAGCCTCCTGGGTGGGGGGGCTCTTGAAAAACTGTTTTTT. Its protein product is CASSLLGGGALEKLFF. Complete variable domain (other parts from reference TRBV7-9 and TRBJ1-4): DTGVSQNPRHKITKRGQNVTFRCDPISEHNRLYWYRQTLGQGPEFLTYFQNEAQLEKSRLLSDRFSAERPKGSFSTLEIQRTEQGDSAMYLCASSLLGGGALEKLFFGSGTQLSVL.

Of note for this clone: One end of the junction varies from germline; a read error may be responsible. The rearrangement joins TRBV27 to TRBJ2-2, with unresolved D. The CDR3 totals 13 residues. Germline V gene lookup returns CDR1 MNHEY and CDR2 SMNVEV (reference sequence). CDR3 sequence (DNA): TGTGCCAGCAGCCGCACGAATACCGGGGAGCTGTTTTTT. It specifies CASSRTNTGELFF.

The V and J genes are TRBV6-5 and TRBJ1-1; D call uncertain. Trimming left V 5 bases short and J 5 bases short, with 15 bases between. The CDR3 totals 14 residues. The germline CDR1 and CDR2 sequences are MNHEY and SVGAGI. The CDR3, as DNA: TGTGCCAGCAGTGTGTACAGTGCAGGTACTGAAGCTTTCTTT. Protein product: CASSVYSAGTEAFF.

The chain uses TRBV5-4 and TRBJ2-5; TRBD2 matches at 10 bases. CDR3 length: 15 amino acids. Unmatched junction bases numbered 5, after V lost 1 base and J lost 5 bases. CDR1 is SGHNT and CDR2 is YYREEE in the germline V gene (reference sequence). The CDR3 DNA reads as TGTGCCAGCAGCTTGCCGCTAGCGGGGGCTGAGACCCAGTACTTC. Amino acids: CASSLPLAGAETQYF.

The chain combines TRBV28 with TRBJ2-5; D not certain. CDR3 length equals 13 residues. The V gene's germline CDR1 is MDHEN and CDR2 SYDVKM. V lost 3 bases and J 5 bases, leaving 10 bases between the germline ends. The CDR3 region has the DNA TGTGCCAGCAGTTTGGGCCGCTGGGAGACCCAGTACTTC. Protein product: CASSLGRWETQYF.

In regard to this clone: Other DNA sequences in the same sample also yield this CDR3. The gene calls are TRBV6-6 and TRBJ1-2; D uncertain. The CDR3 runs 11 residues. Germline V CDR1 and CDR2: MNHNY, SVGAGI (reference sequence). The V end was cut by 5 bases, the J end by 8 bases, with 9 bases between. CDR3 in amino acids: CASSPGGGYTF. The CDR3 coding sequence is TGTGCCAGCAGTCCGGGAGGGGGCTACACCTTC.

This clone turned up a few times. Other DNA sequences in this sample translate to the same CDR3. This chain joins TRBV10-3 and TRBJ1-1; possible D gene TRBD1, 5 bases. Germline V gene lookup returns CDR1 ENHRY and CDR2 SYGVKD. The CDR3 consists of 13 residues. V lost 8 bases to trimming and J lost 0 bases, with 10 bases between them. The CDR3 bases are TGTGCCATCGGACGGGGGATGAACACTGAAGCTTTCTTT. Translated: CAIGRGMNTEAFF.

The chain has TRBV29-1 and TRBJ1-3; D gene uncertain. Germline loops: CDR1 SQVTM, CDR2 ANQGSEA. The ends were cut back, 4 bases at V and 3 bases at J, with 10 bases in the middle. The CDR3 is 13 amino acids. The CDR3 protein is CSVGVVSGNTIYF. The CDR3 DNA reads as TGCAGCGTTGGGGTGGTCAGTGGAAACACCATATATTTT.

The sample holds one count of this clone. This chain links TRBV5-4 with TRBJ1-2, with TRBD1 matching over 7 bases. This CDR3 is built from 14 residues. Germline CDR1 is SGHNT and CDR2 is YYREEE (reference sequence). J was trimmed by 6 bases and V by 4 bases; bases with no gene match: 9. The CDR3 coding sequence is TGTGCCAGCAGCCCTTCGGACAGGAAGAATGGCTACACCTTC. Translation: CASSPSDRKNGYTF.

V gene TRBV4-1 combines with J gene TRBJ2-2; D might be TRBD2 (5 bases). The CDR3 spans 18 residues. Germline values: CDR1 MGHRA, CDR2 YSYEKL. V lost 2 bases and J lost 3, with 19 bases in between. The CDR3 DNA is TGCGCCAGCAGCCAAAACTCCTTAGCAGTCGGGGACACCGGGGAGCTGTTTTTT. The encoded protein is CASSQNSLAVGDTGELFF.

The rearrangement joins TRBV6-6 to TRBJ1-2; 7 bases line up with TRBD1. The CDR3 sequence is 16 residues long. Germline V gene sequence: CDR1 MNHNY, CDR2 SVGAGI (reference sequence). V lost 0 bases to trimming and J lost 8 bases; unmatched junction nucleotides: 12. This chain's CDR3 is CASSYSVGLAGGGYTF. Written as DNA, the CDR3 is TGTGCCAGCAGTTACTCAGTAGGGTTGGCAGGGGGAGGCTACACCTTC.

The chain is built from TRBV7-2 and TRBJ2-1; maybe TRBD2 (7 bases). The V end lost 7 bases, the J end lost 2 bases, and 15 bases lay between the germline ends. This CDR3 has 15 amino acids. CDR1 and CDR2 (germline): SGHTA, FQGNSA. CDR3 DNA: TGTGCCAGCACCGTACCGGGGGGCCCCTACAATGAGCAGTTCTTC. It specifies CASTVPGGPYNEQFF.

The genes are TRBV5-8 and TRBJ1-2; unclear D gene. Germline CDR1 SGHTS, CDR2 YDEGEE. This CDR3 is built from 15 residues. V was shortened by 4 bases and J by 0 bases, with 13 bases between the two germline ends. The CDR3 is CASSPASWANYGYTF. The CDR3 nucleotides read TGTGCCAGCAGCCCAGCTTCATGGGCTAACTATGGCTACACCTTC.

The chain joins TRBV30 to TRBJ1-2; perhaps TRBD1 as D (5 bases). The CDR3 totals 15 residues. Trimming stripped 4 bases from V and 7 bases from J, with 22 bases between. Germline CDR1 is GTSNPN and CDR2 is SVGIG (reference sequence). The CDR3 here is CAWIPPTAGVLGYTF. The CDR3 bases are TGTGCCTGGATCCCCCCGACAGCCGGGGTCCTTGGCTACACCTTC. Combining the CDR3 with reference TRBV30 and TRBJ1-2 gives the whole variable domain SQTIHQWPATLVQPVGSPLSLECTVEGTSNPNLYWYRQAAGRGLQLLFYSVGIGQISSEVPQNLSASRPQDRQFILSSKKLLLSDSGFYLCAWIPPTAGVLGYTFGSGTRLTVV.